This TCR beta chain was captured in a study of type 1 regulatory T cells. Study context: An in vitro protocol generated T-allo10, a Tr1-enriched, alloantigen-specific CD4 T cell product.

MiXCR, run by TCRdb on the reads, gives a single entry per CDR3 protein. The sample records about 23,000 distinct CDR3 sequences, approximately 44% being singletons. This clonotype was recorded a few times. Its antigen remains unknown. This CDR3 has 14 residues. V was pared by 3 bases and J by 2 bases, with 8 bases between. Germline values: CDR1 KGHSH, CDR2 LQKENI. The TCR was taken from a human donor in good health. V is TRBV18 and J is TRBJ2-1, with D unclear. Input material: cultured T cells, either the whole culture or a sorted T cell fraction (not recorded which). The CDR3 DNA follows: TGTGCCAGCTCACCTCTAACGGCCTACAATGAGCAGTTCTTC. This sequence encodes CASSPLTAYNEQFF.